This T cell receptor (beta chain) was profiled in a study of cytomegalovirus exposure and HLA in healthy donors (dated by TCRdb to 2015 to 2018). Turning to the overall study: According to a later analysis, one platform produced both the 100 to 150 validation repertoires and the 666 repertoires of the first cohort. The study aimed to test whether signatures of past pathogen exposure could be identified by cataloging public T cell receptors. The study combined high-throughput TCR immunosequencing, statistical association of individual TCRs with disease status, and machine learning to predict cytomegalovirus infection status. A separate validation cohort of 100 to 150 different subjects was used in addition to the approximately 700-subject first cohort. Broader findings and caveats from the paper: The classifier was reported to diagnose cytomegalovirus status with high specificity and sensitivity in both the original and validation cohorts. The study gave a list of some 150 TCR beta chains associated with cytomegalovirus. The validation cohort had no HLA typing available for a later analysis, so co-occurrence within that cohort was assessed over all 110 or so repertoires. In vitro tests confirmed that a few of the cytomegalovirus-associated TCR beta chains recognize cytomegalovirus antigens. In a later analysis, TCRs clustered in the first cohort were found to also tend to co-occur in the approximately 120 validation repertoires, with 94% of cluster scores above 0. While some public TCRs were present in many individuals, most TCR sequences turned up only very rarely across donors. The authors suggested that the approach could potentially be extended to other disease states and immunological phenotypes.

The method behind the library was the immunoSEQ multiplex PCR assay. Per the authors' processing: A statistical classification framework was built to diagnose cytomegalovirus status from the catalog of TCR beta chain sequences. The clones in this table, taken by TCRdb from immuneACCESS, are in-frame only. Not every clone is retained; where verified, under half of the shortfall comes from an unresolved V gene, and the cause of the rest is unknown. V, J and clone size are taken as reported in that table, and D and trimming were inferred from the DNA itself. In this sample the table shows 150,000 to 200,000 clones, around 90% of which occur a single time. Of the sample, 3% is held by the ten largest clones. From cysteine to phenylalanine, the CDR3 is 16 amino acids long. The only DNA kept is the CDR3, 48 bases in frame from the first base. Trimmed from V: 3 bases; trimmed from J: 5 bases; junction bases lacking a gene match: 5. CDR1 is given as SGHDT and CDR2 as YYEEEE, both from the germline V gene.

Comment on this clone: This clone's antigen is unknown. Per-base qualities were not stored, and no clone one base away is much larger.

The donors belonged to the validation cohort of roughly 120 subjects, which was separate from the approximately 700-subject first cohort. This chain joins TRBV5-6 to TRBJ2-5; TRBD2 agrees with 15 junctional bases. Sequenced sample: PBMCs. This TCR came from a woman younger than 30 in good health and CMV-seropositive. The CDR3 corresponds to CASSSGLAGGIETQYF. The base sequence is TGTGCCAGCAGCTCGGGACTAGCGGGAGGTATTGAGACCCAGTACTTC.